This is a list of T cell receptor beta chains from one sample in a study of blood T cell repertoires in COVID-19. Assay: immunoSEQ multiplex PCR; the TCRdb copy retains only in-frame clones and omits some. Of roughly 60,000 clones listed, approximately 88% were seen once; the top ten hold roughly a tenth. The source material was peripheral blood. These receptors were collected from a man aged 30-40 years with COVID-19, enrolled during active disease. Both conserved end residues are part of each CDR3. Clone size is shown for a subset of rows, as once, few, many or a class of expanded clone.

size | J | V | length | CDR3
NA | TRBJ2-7 | TRBV18 | 15 | CASSHGRGLSYEQYF
NA | TRBJ2-5 | TRBV18 | 15 | CASSSRIGIQETQYF
few | TRBJ1-6 | TRBV21-1 | 14 | CASSKGVEGSPLHF
NA | TRBJ2-2 | TRBV11-3 | 13 | CASSWTSTGELFF
NA | TRBJ2-5 | TRBV5-5 | 16 | CASTPGGGVGQETQYF
NA | TRBJ1-2 | TRBV27 | 17 | CASSSIPQGAANYGYTF
NA | TRBJ2-3 | TRBV2 | 14 | CASILTGPQNTQYF
once | TRBJ1-1 | TRBV10-2 | 13 | CASSEAGLPEAFF
once | TRBJ2-2 | TRBV30 | 14 | CARRGAGGTGELFF
NA | TRBJ2-1 | TRBV12-2 | 17 | CASRLRGWRLAGGDKFF
once | TRBJ2-3 | TRBV9 | 14 | CASTINGEGDTQYF
few | TRBJ1-2 | TRBV27 | 15 | CASRGDSRTVYGYTF
NA | TRBJ2-7 | TRBV19 | 12 | CASSPNTREQYF
NA | TRBJ1-1 | TRBV6-6 | 15 | CASSYADRKNTEAFF
NA | TRBJ2-7 | TRBV6-2/TRBV6-3 | 16 | CASSYSGTSGKNEQYF
few | TRBJ1-1 | TRBV30 | 14 | CAWSLPRQGTEAFF
NA | TRBJ1-4 | TRBV2 | 13 | CASSDGAFEKLFF
NA | TRBJ1-5 | TRBV6-6 | 15 | CASSTTGGGGQPQHF
NA | TRBJ2-2 | TRBV2 | 14 | CASKRTGNTGELFF
few | TRBJ2-5 | TRBV7-2 | 18 | CASSLTRLAGGPGSTQYF
few | TRBJ1-2 | TRBV11-2 | 15 | CASSPRTARMRGYTF
NA | TRBJ1-1 | TRBV14 | 13 | CASSQGTNTEAFF
NA | TRBJ1-4 | TRBV2 | 13 | CASTRDSNEKLFF
NA | TRBJ2-3 | TRBV24-1 | 16 | CATGGGRGSYADTQYF
NA | TRBJ2-5 | TRBV27 | 15 | CASSPTSLVGETQYF
NA | TRBJ1-5 | TRBV30 | 14 | CAWSVIGDNQPQHF
NA | TRBJ1-5 | TRBV19 | 14 | CASSEGTFNQPQHF
NA | TRBJ1-2 | TRBV6-2/TRBV6-3 | 17 | CASSYPYSRNTNYGYTF
NA | TRBJ1-4 | TRBV7-2 | 14 | CASSPVVTGQKLFF
NA | TRBJ2-5 | TRBV11-3 | 14 | CASSLDSGFETQYF
NA | TRBJ1-2 | TRBV9 | 14 | CASSDRQRLSGYTF
NA | TRBJ1-1 | TRBV9 | 15 | CASSPRTGKNTEAFF
NA | TRBJ1-6 | TRBV14 | 16 | CASSQVGQGHNSPLHF
NA | TRBJ1-1 | TRBV7-3 | 13 | CASSRTGGPEAFF
NA | TRBJ1-2 | TRBV6-2/TRBV6-3 | 16 | CASSPPSLIPNYGYTF
NA | TRBJ2-7 | TRBV29-1 | 14 | CSVYGGARGYEQYF
NA | TRBJ2-7 | TRBV19 | 14 | CASSIGGTGQGQYF
NA | TRBJ2-3 | TRBV21-1 | 16 | CASSKGIAESTDTQYF
few | TRBJ2-7 | TRBV5-8 | 13 | CASSHSRAYEQYF
few | TRBJ1-2 | TRBV4-1 | 16 | CASSQVVTGANYGYTF
NA | TRBJ1-3 | TRBV18 | 16 | CASSPEGGRGGNTIYF
few | TRBJ2-3 | TRBV6-4 | 15 | CASSDSAGATDTQYF
few | TRBJ2-1 | TRBV4-3 | 17 | CASSQDGPPSGRSEQFF
NA | TRBJ1-5 | TRBV2 | 14 | CASTREQGQQPQHF
NA | TRBJ1-5 | TRBV7-2 | 13 | CASSTVSNQPQHF
few | TRBJ1-5 | TRBV28 | 14 | CASSLPGQFQPQHF
NA | TRBJ1-1 | TRBV5-6 | 13 | CASISKSYTEAFF
NA | TRBJ1-1 | TRBV9 | 15 | CASSEKGLDITEAFF
NA | TRBJ2-5 | TRBV6-2/TRBV6-3 | 13 | CASSRTSAETQYF
NA | TRBJ2-1 | TRBV6-2/TRBV6-3 | 18 | CASSGPYSGPGIPNEQFF